A selection of T cell receptor beta chains follows, all from one sample in a study of shared clonotypes between healthy human individuals. Sequenced by immunoSEQ multiplex PCR; TCRdb stores in-frame clones only, minus some. In the table there are 2 million to 2.5 million clones, around 95% of which are singletons. The sample comprised naive CD4+ T cells sorted from blood. The receptors here all came from a man aged 18 to 30 in good health. The CDR3 runs from the conserved cysteine through the conserved F or W. D genes are given only for firm matches. The listing skips clone size in some rows; elsewhere it reads once, few, many or a size class.

V	size	D	J	DNA	CDR3
TRBV5-6	once	TRBD2	TRBJ2-5	TGTGCCAGCAGCTTGGCCGGGGGACTAGCGGGTTCCCGAGGAGAGACCCAGTACTTC	CASSLAGGLAGSRGETQYF
TRBV5-4	.	TRBD1	TRBJ2-3	TGTGCCAGCAGCTTAAGATTAACAGGGGCCAGCACAGATACGCAGTATTTT	CASSLRLTGASTDTQYF
TRBV7-8	once	TRBD2	TRBJ2-5	TGTGCCAGCAGCGTAAGCCGACTAGCGGGAGGGGAAGAGACCCAGTACTTC	CASSVSRLAGGEETQYF
TRBV6-1	.	.	TRBJ2-5	TGTGCCAGCAGTGAATTGAAAGAGACCCAGTACTTC	CASSELKETQYF
TRBV5-1	.	TRBD1	TRBJ2-1	TGCGCCAGCAGTGAACGGACAGGAGGTAATGAGCAGTTCTTC	CASSERTGGNEQFF
TRBV30	.	.	TRBJ2-1	TGTGCCTGGAGTGTAGCGGGCTACAATGAGCAGTTCTTC	CAWSVAGYNEQFF
TRBV5-1	.	TRBD2	TRBJ2-3	TGCGCCAGCAGCCCGGTTCGCGGGACTAGCGGGGCGTGGGACACAGATACGCAGTATTTT	CASSPVRGTSGAWDTDTQYF
TRBV10-3	.	.	TRBJ1-1	TGTGCCATCAACGGGGGCGGGGGTACTGAAGCTTTCTTT	CAINGGGGTEAFF
TRBV11-2	once	.	TRBJ1-1	TGTGCCAGCAGCTTATTTAGAACTGAAGCTTTCTTT	CASSLFRTEAFF
TRBV28	.	.	TRBJ1-3	TGTGCCAGCAGTTTGCCAGGCCTAGGAAACACCATATATTTT	CASSLPGLGNTIYF
TRBV15	.	TRBD1	TRBJ2-7	TGTGCCACCAGAGGGACAGGTCGAATCTACGAGCAGTACTTC	CATRGTGRIYEQYF
TRBV18	once	.	TRBJ1-2	TGTGCCAGCTCACCAGAGACATCTTATGGCTACACCTTC	CASSPETSYGYTF
TRBV5-4	.	TRBD1	TRBJ1-3	TGTGCCAGCAGCTTGGCCTCAGGCAGGGGGCCGCAGAACACCATATATTTT	CASSLASGRGPQNTIYF
TRBV18	.	TRBD2	TRBJ2-3	TGTGCCAGCTCACCTAATCCAAGCGGGAGGGGTACAGATACGCAGTATTTT	CASSPNPSGRGTDTQYF
TRBV15	few	TRBD2	TRBJ2-1	TGTGCCACCAGCCCTAATAGCGGGAGGGATAATGAGCAGTTCTTC	CATSPNSGRDNEQFF
TRBV19	.	.	TRBJ1-5	TGTGCCAGTAGGTTTCAGGGGAGCAATCAGCCCCAGCATTTT	CASRFQGSNQPQHF
TRBV6-6	.	.	TRBJ1-1	TGTGCCAGCAGAGATCAGAAATTTGCAGCTTTCTTT	CASRDQKFAAFF
TRBV5-4	.	.	TRBJ2-5	TGTGCCAGCAGCTTGGCTAGCCAAGAGACCCAGTACTTC	CASSLASQETQYF
TRBV30	.	.	TRBJ1-2	TGTGCCTCCACGTGGGGGACTATTAACTATGGCTACACCTTC	CASTWGTINYGYTF
TRBV2	.	.	TRBJ2-5	TGTGCCAGCGGTGTGAGTACAACCGTATCAAAAGAGACCCAGTACTTC	CASGVSTTVSKETQYF
TRBV6-5	.	TRBD1	TRBJ2-7	TGTGCCAGCCGCAGAGGGCGGGACAGGAGCTACGAGCAGTACTTC	CASRRGRDRSYEQYF
TRBV18	.	.	TRBJ1-5	TGTGCCAGCTCACCAAGGGTGGCAGGGAGCAATCAGCCCCAGCATTTT	CASSPRVAGSNQPQHF
TRBV11-2	.	TRBD2	TRBJ2-3	TGTGCCAGCAGCTCCCGTGATGACGGGGGGGCCAGGGATACGCAGTATTTT	CASSSRDDGGARDTQYF
TRBV6-6	.	TRBD2	TRBJ2-1	TGTGCCAGCAGCCTGGGACTAGCATCCCACGATGAGCAGTTCTTC	CASSLGLASHDEQFF
TRBV30	.	.	TRBJ1-2	TGTGCCTGGAGTCGGGGAGCTGGCTACACCTTC	CAWSRGAGYTF
TRBV7-2	.	.	TRBJ1-3	TGTGCCAGCAGCCCCCCCGGGACTGGAAACACCATATATTTT	CASSPPGTGNTIYF
TRBV6-1	.	.	TRBJ2-7	TGTGCCAGCATACGTTCAGCTGGGGCCTCCTACGAGCAGTACTTC	CASIRSAGASYEQYF
TRBV9	.	.	TRBJ2-7	TGTGCCAGCAGCGTAGATCCCGGGGGGCGGTACGAGCAGTACTTC	CASSVDPGGRYEQYF
TRBV10-2	.	.	TRBJ1-1	TGCGCCAGCAGTGTGGGAACTAACACTGAAGCTTTCTTT	CASSVGTNTEAFF
TRBV6-1	.	TRBD1	TRBJ1-4	TGTGCCAACACTGAACAGGGGGCGCGGGAAAAACTGTCTTTT	CANTEQGAREKLSF
TRBV4-3	.	.	TRBJ2-7	TGCGCCAGCAGCCAAGATGTGGGCTACGAGCAGTACTTC	CASSQDVGYEQYF
TRBV30	.	TRBD1	TRBJ2-7	TGTGCCTGGAGTGGATGGGACAGGGGCTACGGGCAGTACTTC	CAWSGWDRGYGQYF
TRBV4-1	.	.	TRBJ2-1	TGCGCCAGCAGCCAAGTACCGTGGTCGAGGGCGGAGCAGTTCTTC	CASSQVPWSRAEQFF
TRBV19	.	.	TRBJ1-1	TGTGCCAGCCGCCCAGGTCCAACGGGCACTGAAGCTTTCTTT	CASRPGPTGTEAFF
TRBV4-3	.	.	TRBJ2-7	TGCGCCAGCAGCCAAGAAATCGGGCATTCCTACGAGCAGTACTTC	CASSQEIGHSYEQYF
TRBV18	.	TRBD2	TRBJ2-5	TGTGCCAGCTCACCAACGCGACTAGCGGGGCAAGAGACCCAGTACTTC	CASSPTRLAGQETQYF
TRBV20-1	.	.	TRBJ2-5	TGCAGTGCTGCCCTAGAGACCCAGTACTTC	CSAALETQYF
TRBV25-1	.	TRBD1	TRBJ2-7	TGTGCCAGCAGTGACCACCGACAGGGGATTAACTACGAGCAGTACTTC	CASSDHRQGINYEQYF
TRBV29-1	.	.	TRBJ2-2	TGCAGCGGCGCGGACACTGGAACCGGGGAGCTGTTTTTT	CSGADTGTGELFF
TRBV28	.	.	TRBJ2-3	TGTGCCAGCGGGCCCCCCGGCACAGATACGCAGTATTTT	CASGPPGTDTQYF
TRBV7-3	.	.	TRBJ2-1	TGTGCCAGCAGCGGGCACAATGAGCAGTTCTTC	CASSGHNEQFF
TRBV4-3	.	.	TRBJ1-1	TGCGCCAGCAGCCAAGACGGGGGGCCCACAGGGGAAGCTTTCTTT	CASSQDGGPTGEAFF
TRBV5-6	.	.	TRBJ2-7	TGTGCCAGCAGCCCCACCCATAGGGACGAGCAGTACTTC	CASSPTHRDEQYF
TRBV5-1	.	TRBD2	TRBJ2-7	TGCGCCAGTCACCTCGGGGCGGGACTAGCATCCTACGAGCAGTACTTC	CASHLGAGLASYEQYF
TRBV2	.	.	TRBJ2-5	TGTGCCAGCAGTGGTAGGGGTAGGGAGACCCAGTACTTC	CASSGRGRETQYF
TRBV18	.	.	TRBJ1-2	TGTGCCAGCTCACCGGGGAACTACTATGGCTACACCTTC	CASSPGNYYGYTF
TRBV27	.	.	TRBJ2-7	TGTGCCAGCAGTTTAAGCAGGGGGGCAACCTACGAGCAGTACTTC	CASSLSRGATYEQYF
TRBV30	.	.	TRBJ1-2	TGTGCCTGGAAGGGCTATGGCTACACCTTC	CAWKGYGYTF
TRBV12-5	.	TRBD1	TRBJ2-7	TGTGCTAGTGCCGGGACAGGGAACCCCTACGAGCAGTACTTC	CASAGTGNPYEQYF
TRBV6-1	once	TRBD1	TRBJ1-1	TGTGCCAGCAGCGAAGGACAGGGAAATTTCTTT	CASSEGQGNFF
TRBV5-1	.	.	TRBJ1-1	TGCGCCAGTGGATCGGATTTCGTGAACACTGAAGCTTTCTTT	CASGSDFVNTEAFF
TRBV11-3	.	TRBD1	TRBJ2-1	TGTGCCAGCAGCTTAGATCCGGGACAGTACAATGAGCAGTTCTTC	CASSLDPGQYNEQFF
TRBV10-1	.	.	TRBJ1-5	TGCGCCAGCAGTGAGGGATCCTTCAATCAGCCCCAGCATTTT	CASSEGSFNQPQHF
TRBV6-1	.	.	TRBJ1-5	TGTGCCAGCAGTGAAGGAGGTGGCAATCAGCCCCAGCATTTT	CASSEGGGNQPQHF
TRBV5-4	.	.	TRBJ2-7	TGTGCCAGCAGCCTGGGCGGTGACGGGAGAGAGCAGTACTTC	CASSLGGDGREQYF
TRBV18	.	TRBD1	TRBJ1-6	TGTGCCAGCTCACCCGGGACAGGCTCTAATTCACCCCTCCACTTT	CASSPGTGSNSPLHF
TRBV5-1	.	.	TRBJ2-7	TGCGCCAGCAGCCCCCGGGCAGGGGTTGACGAGCAGTACTTC	CASSPRAGVDEQYF
TRBV18	.	.	TRBJ1-1	TGTGCCAGCTCACCGGGACTGGTGAACACTGAAGCTTTCTTT	CASSPGLVNTEAFF
TRBV28	.	.	TRBJ1-6	TGTGCCAGCAAACCAGGGGATAATTCACCCCTCCACTTT	CASKPGDNSPLHF
TRBV5-1	once	.	TRBJ2-1	TGCGCCAGCAGCAGGGACGCGGGAAGGTACAATGAGCAGTTCTTC	CASSRDAGRYNEQFF